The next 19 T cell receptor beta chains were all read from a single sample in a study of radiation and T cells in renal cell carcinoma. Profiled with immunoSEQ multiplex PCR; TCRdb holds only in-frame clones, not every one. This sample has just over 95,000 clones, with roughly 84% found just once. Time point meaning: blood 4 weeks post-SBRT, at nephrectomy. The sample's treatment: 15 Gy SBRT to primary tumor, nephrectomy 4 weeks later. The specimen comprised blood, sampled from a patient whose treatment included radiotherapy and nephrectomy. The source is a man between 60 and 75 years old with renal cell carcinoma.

Here the CDR3 reads CASRPGPMVGTEAFF. The DNA of the CDR3 is TGTGCCAGCAGACCGGGCCCTATGGTGGGCACTGAAGCTTTCTTT. J is TRBJ1-1 and V is TRBV6-5; D gene ambiguous. The CDR3 runs 15 residues. The germline V and J ends were trimmed by 6 bases and 4 bases, with 18 bases remaining between them. Germline V lookup: CDR1 MNHEY, CDR2 SVGAGI.

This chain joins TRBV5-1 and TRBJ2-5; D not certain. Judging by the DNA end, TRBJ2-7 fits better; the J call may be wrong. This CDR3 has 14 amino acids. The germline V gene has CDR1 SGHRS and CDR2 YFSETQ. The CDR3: CASSLGQVAYEQYF. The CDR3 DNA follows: TGCGCCAGCAGCTTGGGGCAGGTTGCCTACGAGCAGTACTTC.

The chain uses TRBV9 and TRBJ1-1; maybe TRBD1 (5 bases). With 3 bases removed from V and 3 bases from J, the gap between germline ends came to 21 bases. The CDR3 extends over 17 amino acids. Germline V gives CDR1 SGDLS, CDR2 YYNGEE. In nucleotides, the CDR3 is TGTGCCAGCAGCGCGGGAGGACTGGGTTGGGGCCACACTGAAGCTTTCTTT. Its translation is CASSAGGLGWGHTEAFF. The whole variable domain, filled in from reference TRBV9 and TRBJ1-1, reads DSGVTQTPKHLITATGQRVTLRCSPRSGDLSVYWYQQSLDQGLQFLIQYYNGEERAKGNILERFSAQQFPDLHSELNLSSLELGDSALYFCASSAGGLGWGHTEAFFGQGTRLTVV.

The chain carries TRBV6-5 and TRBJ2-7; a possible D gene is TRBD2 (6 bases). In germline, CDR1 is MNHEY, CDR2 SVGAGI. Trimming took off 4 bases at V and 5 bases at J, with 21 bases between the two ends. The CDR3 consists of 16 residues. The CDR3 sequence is CASSSTPGRGSHEQYF. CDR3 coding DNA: TGTGCCAGCAGTTCAACCCCAGGGCGGGGATCCCACGAGCAGTACTTC.

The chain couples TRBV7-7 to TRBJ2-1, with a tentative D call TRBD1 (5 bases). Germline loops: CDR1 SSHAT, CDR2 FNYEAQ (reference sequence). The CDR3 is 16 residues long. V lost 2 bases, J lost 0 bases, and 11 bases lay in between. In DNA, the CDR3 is TGTGCCAGCAGCTTAAACCTCAGGGACTCCTACAATGAGCAGTTCTTC. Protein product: CASSLNLRDSYNEQFF.

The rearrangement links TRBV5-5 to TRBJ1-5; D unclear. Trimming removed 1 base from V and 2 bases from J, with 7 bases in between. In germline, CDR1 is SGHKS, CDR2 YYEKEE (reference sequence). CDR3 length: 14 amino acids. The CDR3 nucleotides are TGTGCCAGCAGCTTGAGGGAGGGCAATCAGCCCCAGCATTTT. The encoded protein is CASSLREGNQPQHF.

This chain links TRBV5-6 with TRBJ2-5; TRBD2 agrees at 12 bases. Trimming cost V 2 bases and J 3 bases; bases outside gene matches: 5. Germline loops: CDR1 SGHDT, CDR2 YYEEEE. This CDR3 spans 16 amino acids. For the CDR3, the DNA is TGTGCCAGCAGCTTCCTTTCTAGCGGGAGGGAAGAGACCCAGTACTTC. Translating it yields CASSFLSSGREETQYF.

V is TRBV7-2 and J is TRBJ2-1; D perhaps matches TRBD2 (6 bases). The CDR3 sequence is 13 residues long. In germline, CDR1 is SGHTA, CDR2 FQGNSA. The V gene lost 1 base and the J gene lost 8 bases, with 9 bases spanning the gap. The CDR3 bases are TGTGCCAGCAGCTTAGAGGGGAGGTATGAGCAGTTCTTC. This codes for CASSLEGRYEQFF.

DNA for the CDR3: TGCGCCAGCAGTGAATTAGGGACAGGACCCAATCAGCCCCAGCATTTT. Translated: CASSELGTGPNQPQHF. The chain is built from TRBV10-2 and TRBJ1-5, with 8 bases aligning to TRBD1. There are 16 residues in the CDR3. Trimming at V came to 3 bases and at J to 3 bases, leaving 7 bases not matched to a gene. The germline CDR1 and CDR2 sequences are WSHSY and SAAADI.

CDR3 in amino acids: CASSFLGVYEQYF. DNA of the CDR3: TGCGCCAGCAGCTTCCTGGGGGTCTACGAGCAGTACTTC. This rearrangement joins TRBV5-1 to TRBJ2-7; D may correspond to TRBD1 or TRBD2 (5 bases each). V was pared by 2 bases and J by 3 bases, with 9 bases between. This CDR3 comprises 13 residues. Germline V gene lookup returns CDR1 SGHRS and CDR2 YFSETQ.

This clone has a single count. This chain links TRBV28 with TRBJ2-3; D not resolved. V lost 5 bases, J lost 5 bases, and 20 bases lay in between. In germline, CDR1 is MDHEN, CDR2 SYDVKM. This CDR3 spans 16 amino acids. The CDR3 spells CASSLPRGTVRDTQYF. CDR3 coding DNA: TGTGCCAGCAGTCTACCCCGAGGCACCGTGCGAGATACGCAGTATTTT.

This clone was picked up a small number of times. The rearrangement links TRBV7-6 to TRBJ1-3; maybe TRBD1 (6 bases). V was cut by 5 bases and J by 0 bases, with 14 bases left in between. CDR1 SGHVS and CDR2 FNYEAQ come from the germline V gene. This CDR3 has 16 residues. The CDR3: CASSHTTGSSGNTIYF. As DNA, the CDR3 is TGTGCCAGCAGCCATACGACAGGTAGCTCTGGAAACACCATATATTTT.

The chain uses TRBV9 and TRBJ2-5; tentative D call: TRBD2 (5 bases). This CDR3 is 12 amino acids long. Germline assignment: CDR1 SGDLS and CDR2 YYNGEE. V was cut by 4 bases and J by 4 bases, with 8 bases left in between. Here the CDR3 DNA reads TGTGCCAGCAGCCCCCGGGGAGAGACCCAGTACTTC. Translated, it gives CASSPRGETQYF.

DNA for the CDR3: TGTGCCAGCAGCTCTTCAGACAGGGAGATACGTGAAAAACTGTTTTTT. Its protein product is CASSSSDREIREKLFF. The rearrangement links TRBV11-3 to TRBJ1-4; TRBD1 matches 7 bases. CDR1 and CDR2 (germline): SGHNT, YENEEA. There are 16 residues in the CDR3. The trim removed 4 bases at V and 7 bases at J, leaving 12 bases unmatched.

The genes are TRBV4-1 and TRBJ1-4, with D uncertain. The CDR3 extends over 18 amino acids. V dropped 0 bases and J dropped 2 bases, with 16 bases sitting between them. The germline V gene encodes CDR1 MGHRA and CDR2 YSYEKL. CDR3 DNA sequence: TGCGCCAGCAGCCAAGATCCTCTTACCGCCTCCACTAATGAAAAACTGTTTTTT. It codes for CASSQDPLTASTNEKLFF.

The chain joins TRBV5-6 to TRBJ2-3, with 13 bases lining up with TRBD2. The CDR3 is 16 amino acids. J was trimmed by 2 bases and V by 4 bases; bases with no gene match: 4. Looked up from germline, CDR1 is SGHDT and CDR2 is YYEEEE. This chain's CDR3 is CASSTGLAGSTDTQYF. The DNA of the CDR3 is TGTGCCAGCAGCACGGGACTAGCGGGGTCCACAGATACGCAGTATTTT.

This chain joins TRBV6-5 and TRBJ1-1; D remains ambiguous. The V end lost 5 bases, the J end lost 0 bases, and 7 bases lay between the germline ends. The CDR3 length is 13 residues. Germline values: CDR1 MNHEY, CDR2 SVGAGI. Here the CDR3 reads CASSQTMNTEAFF. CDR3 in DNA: TGTGCCAGCAGTCAAACGATGAACACTGAAGCTTTCTTT.

The CDR3 sequence: CASSVTNTGELFF. CDR3 coding DNA: TGCGCCAGCAGCGTGACAAACACCGGGGAGCTGTTTTTT. The gene calls are TRBV5-1 and TRBJ2-2, with D unclear. The V gene's germline CDR1 is SGHRS and CDR2 YFSETQ. The V and J ends lost 4 bases and 2 bases respectively, with 6 bases between them. The CDR3 loop spans 13 amino acids.

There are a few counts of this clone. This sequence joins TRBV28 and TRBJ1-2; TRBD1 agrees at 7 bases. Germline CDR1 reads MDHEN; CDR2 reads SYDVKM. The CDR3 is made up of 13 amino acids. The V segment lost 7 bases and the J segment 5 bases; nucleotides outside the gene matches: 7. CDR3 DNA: TGTGCCAGCAAGAGGACAGGAGGGTATGGCTACACCTTC. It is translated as CASKRTGGYGYTF.